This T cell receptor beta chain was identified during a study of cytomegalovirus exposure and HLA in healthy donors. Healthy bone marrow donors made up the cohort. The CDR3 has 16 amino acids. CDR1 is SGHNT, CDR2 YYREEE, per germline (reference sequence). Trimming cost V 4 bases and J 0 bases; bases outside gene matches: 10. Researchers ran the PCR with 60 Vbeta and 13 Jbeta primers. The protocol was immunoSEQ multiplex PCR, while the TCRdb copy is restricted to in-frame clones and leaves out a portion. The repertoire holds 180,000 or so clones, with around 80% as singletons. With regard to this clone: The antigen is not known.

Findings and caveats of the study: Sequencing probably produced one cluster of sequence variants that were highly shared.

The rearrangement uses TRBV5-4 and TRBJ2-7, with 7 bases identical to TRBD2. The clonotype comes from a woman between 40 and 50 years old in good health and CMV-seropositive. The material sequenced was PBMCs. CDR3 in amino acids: CASSTGWEGSSYEQYF. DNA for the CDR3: TGTGCCAGCAGCACTGGCTGGGAGGGGAGCTCCTACGAGCAGTACTTC.